The T cell receptor (beta chain) under discussion was sequenced for a study of blood T cell repertoires in COVID-19 (dated by TCRdb to the early 2020s). For the study in its entirety: Samples from collaborators originated in the United States, Italy and Spain and spanned both the acute and convalescent phases of COVID-19. The material from the prospective study consisted of cDNA or gDNA derived from T cells, B-cell-depleted T cells, or PBMCs. The dataset comprised deeply sampled blood TCRbeta repertoires from subjects exposed to, actively infected with, or recovered from COVID-19. A freely available public database, intended as a resource for researchers studying the immune response to SARS-CoV-2, is where the repertoires were released. Samples were obtained from the ongoing ImmuneRACE study (first 160 participants) and from over 1,000 subjects provided by 6 global collaborators. Nearly every sample came with metadata listing a de-identified subject ID, COVID-19 status, age in years and sex. Where available, HLA class I and class II types were taken from metadata supplied by the sample provider and were not determined by assay-based typing.

Whole blood was collected in K2EDTA tubes by collaborating institutions according to the institutions' own protocols. Collaborator samples were shipped for TCRbeta analysis as frozen whole blood, isolated PBMCs, or DNA extracted from either sample type. In the case of this clone: Its antigen specificity is not known. Base qualities are not recorded, but no much larger clone differs from it by a single base.

TCRbeta CDR3 regions were amplified from genomic DNA using the immunoSEQ Assay, a bias-controlled multiplex PCR. The study's own analysis went as follows. Nucleated cell counts per sample were estimated from amplification of reference gene primers within the assay. Sequence reads were collapsed and filtered to measure the absolute abundance of every unique TCRbeta CDR3 rearrangement. Productive Simpson clonality was computed per sample as the square root of Simpson's diversity index over productive rearrangements. In TCRdb, the immuneACCESS table is reduced to in-frame sequences with V and J assigned. These tables do not hold every clone; where another copy was compared, an unresolved V gene accounts for under half, and the others remain unexplained. The V and J calls and clone size were taken over from that table, and D and trimming were inferred from the DNA. The sample table records 650,000 to 800,000 clones; about 90% of these occur just once. The ten largest clones represent around 0.3% of the sample.

The CDR3 holds 14 amino acids from the cysteine to the phenylalanine. Of all the DNA, just the CDR3 is kept, 42 bases in frame from base 1. From the germline V gene, CDR1 is SGDLS and CDR2 is YYNGEE. Ends trimmed: V by 4 bases, J by 3 bases; bases unmatched to a gene: 7. Results the study describes overall, beyond this receptor: How much clinical and demographic metadata was included differed by source and by participant, and the metadata was provided uncurated.

This receptor was identified in a woman younger than 35 with acute or convalescent COVID-19. The sample consisted of peripheral blood. Recombination linked TRBV9 to TRBJ2-7; TRBD1 matches 7 bases in the middle. The CDR3 region reads CASSPGTADYEQYF. The DNA sequence is given as TGTGCCAGCAGCCCCGGGACAGCAGACTACGAGCAGTACTTC. Outside the CDR3, residues come from the reference TRBV9 and TRBJ2-7 proteins, so the full variable domain is: DSGVTQTPKHLITATGQRVTLRCSPRSGDLSVYWYQQSLDQGLQFLIQYYNGEERAKGNILERFSAQQFPDLHSELNLSSLELGDSALYFCASSPGTADYEQYFGPGTRLTVT.